One sample yielded the 30 T cell receptor beta chains listed below, sequenced in a study of vaccination and CD4 T cells after COVID-19. Antigen specificity for these receptors is unknown. Treatment meaning: roughly 10-day PBMC culture with coronavirus spike peptide pools or control peptides (ViraFEST assay). These CD4+ T cells came from an unexposed donor, sampled before the COVID-19 pandemic (2011-2018). Sequence data for DNA of cultured CD4+ T cells were generated by the Oncomine TCR Beta short-read assay. DNA came from CD4+ T cells after culture. From the PCR reads, TCRdb called clonotypes with MiXCR, one entry per CDR3 protein. The sample lists 8,500 to 14,000 distinct CDR3 sequences; under 40% were seen once. Input material: CD4+ T cells from blood, cultured in vitro. The receptor source for this set is a human donor in good health.

The chain joins TRBV6-5 to TRBJ2-5, with D perhaps TRBD1 (5 bases). V lost 2 bases and J lost 9, with 16 bases in between. The CDR3 extends over 14 amino acids. The germline V gene has CDR1 MNHEY and CDR2 SVGAGI. The CDR3 bases are TGTGCCAGCAGTTACGGGGCCAGCCCTATGGCCCAGTACTTC. This sequence encodes CASSYGASPMAQYF.

V usage is TRBV20-1 and J usage is TRBJ1-5, with D unclear. The length of the CDR3 is 13 residues. Looked up from germline, CDR1 is DFQATT and CDR2 is SNEGSKA (reference sequence). Trimming removed 5 bases from V and 9 bases from J, with 17 bases in between. CDR3 coding DNA: TGCAGTGCTTCGGACGGTCGCGGTGGGCCCCAGCATTTT. Translation gives CSASDGRGGPQHF.

The rearrangement uses TRBV11-1 and TRBJ1-5; D is possibly TRBD1 (5 bases). The V end lost 1 base, the J end lost 7 bases, and 8 bases lay between the germline ends. Germline CDR1 and CDR2: SGHAT and FQDESV (reference sequence). CDR3 length: 13 residues. DNA of the CDR3: TGTGCCAGCAGCTTAGGCAGGGACCAGCCCCAGCATTTT. Amino acid sequence: CASSLGRDQPQHF.

The chain has TRBV21-1 and TRBJ2-7; no DNA check was done on the table's D call, TRBD1. TRBV21-1 is assigned pseudogene status. The CDR3 spans 16 residues. For the CDR3, the DNA is TGTGCCAGCAGCAGAGAACAGGGGGTCAGCTCCTACGAGCAGTACTTC. It codes for CASSREQGVSSYEQYF.

J is TRBJ2-1 and V is TRBV20-1; D is undetermined. CDR1 is DFQATT and CDR2 is SNEGSKA in the germline V gene (reference sequence). The V end lost 5 bases, the J end lost 9 bases, and 20 bases lay between the germline ends. The CDR3 is 14 residues long. The CDR3 DNA is TGCAGTGCTTCCTTCGCGGTGAGTTTGAGTGAGCAGTTCTTC. It codes for CSASFAVSLSEQFF.

The rearrangement joins TRBV7-9 to TRBJ2-1, with 11 nucleotides matching TRBD2. The CDR3 loop spans 16 amino acids. Germline lookup yields CDR1 SEHNR and CDR2 FQNEAQ (reference sequence). V was clipped by 2 bases and J by 6 bases; unmatched bases: 6. The CDR3 loop is CASSLYTSGRSNEQFF. In DNA, the CDR3 is TGTGCCAGCAGCTTATATACTAGCGGGAGAAGCAATGAGCAGTTCTTC.

The J gene is TRBJ1-5, the V gene TRBV7-2; TRBD1 aligns across 8 bases. CDR1 and CDR2 (germline): SGHTA, FQGNSA. The V and J ends lost 4 bases and 7 bases, in that order; junction bases with no gene match: 6. The CDR3 contains 14 residues. CDR3 protein: CASSSGQGGQPQHF. The CDR3 nucleotides are TGTGCCAGCAGCTCCGGACAGGGCGGGCAGCCCCAGCATTTT.

Judged by abundance, this clonotype is medium-sized. CDR3 sequence (DNA): TGTGCCAGCAGTTTTACAGGGGACCAAGAGACCCAGTACTTC. Its protein is CASSFTGDQETQYF. The rearrangement joins TRBV27 to TRBJ2-5, with 7 bases lining up with TRBD1. Germline-derived CDR1 and CDR2 are MNHEY and SMNVEV (reference sequence). There are 14 residues in the CDR3. V lost 3 bases to trimming and J lost 0 bases; unmatched junction nucleotides: 1.

The chain links TRBV20-1 to TRBJ1-5; D gene uncertain. V lost 6 bases and J 2 bases, leaving 11 bases between the germline ends. This CDR3 is 13 amino acids long. Per germline, CDR1 DFQATT and CDR2 SNEGSKA (reference sequence). CDR3 residues: CSAPDLGNQPQHF. Written as DNA, the CDR3 is TGCAGTGCCCCGGATTTGGGCAATCAGCCCCAGCATTTT.

The chain has TRBV7-3 and TRBJ2-2; D gene unclear. The CDR3 has 13 amino acids. The germline gives CDR1 SGHTA, CDR2 FQGTGA. The V end was cut by 4 bases, the J end by 5 bases, with 8 bases between. The CDR3 nucleotides read TGTGCCAGCAGCTCTGACCAAACCGGGGAGCTGTTTTTT. Translation gives CASSSDQTGELFF.

The rearrangement joins TRBV12-3 or TRBV12-4 to TRBJ1-1, with a possible D match to TRBD1 (6 bases). Trimming stripped 0 bases from V and 7 bases from J, with 12 bases between. The CDR3 sequence is 14 residues long. CDR3 amino acids: CASSLAQGSSEAFF. The CDR3 nucleotides are TGTGCCAGCAGTTTAGCACAGGGCTCTAGTGAAGCTTTCTTT.

This clonotype was observed a few times. This sequence joins TRBV18 and TRBJ2-3; no clear D gene. The V end lost 2 bases, the J end lost 5 bases, and 2 bases lay between the germline ends. The germline CDR1 and CDR2 sequences are KGHSH and LQKENI. The CDR3 length is 11 residues. The CDR3 spells CASSPGDTQYF. The CDR3 nucleotides read TGTGCCAGCTCACCAGGAGATACGCAGTATTTT. The full variable domain, in which reference TRBV18 and TRBJ2-3 provide the parts outside the CDR3, is NAGVMQNPRHLVRRRGQEARLRCSPMKGHSHVYWYRQLPEEGLKFMVYLQKENIIDESGMPKERFSAEFPKEGPSILRIQQVVRGDSAAYFCASSPGDTQYFGPGTRLTVL.

This clonotype turned up a few times. The gene calls are TRBV6-1 and TRBJ2-7, with 7 bases identical to TRBD2. The germline CDR1 and CDR2 sequences are MNHNS and SASEGT. V shed 8 bases, J shed 3 bases, and the junction held 4 bases outside the gene matches. The CDR3 consists of 12 residues. CDR3 region: CASGGGVYEQYF. The CDR3 region has the DNA TGTGCCAGCGGGGGGGGTGTCTACGAGCAGTACTTC.

This chain joins TRBV7-2 and TRBJ2-7; perhaps D is TRBD1 or TRBD2 (6 bases each). Trimming took 5 bases from V and 3 from J, leaving 17 bases between them. The germline V gene has CDR1 SGHTA and CDR2 FQGNSA. CDR3 size: 15 residues. The CDR3 DNA sequence: TGTGCCAGCAGCGGAGGGACACCAGCCTACTACGAGCAGTACTTC. This sequence encodes CASSGGTPAYYEQYF.

In this sample, this clonotype turned up a few times. This chain links TRBV10-3 with TRBJ2-1; 10 bases are a match to TRBD2. The V gene end was trimmed by 8 bases and the J gene end by 5 bases; junction bases not matched to a gene: 6. The CDR3 has 14 residues. The germline V gene encodes CDR1 ENHRY and CDR2 SYGVKD. CDR3 nucleotide sequence: TGTGCCATCCGCCGGACTAGCGGAGACAATGAGCAGTTCTTC. Translated: CAIRRTSGDNEQFF.

Sample share makes this clonotype medium-sized. The gene calls are TRBV6-1 and TRBJ1-5; no reliable D call. V lost 5 bases to trimming and J lost 6 bases, with 14 bases between them. This CDR3 is 14 amino acids long. Germline CDR1 is MNHNS and CDR2 is SASEGT. This CDR3 is CASSTHGIGQPQHF. The CDR3, as DNA: TGTGCCAGCAGTACGCATGGAATCGGTCAGCCCCAGCATTTT.

This clonotype was counted a single time. The rearrangement uses TRBV20-1 and TRBJ2-1; D is possibly TRBD1 or TRBD2 (5 bases each). This CDR3 contains 13 residues. Germline CDR1 and CDR2: DFQATT and SNEGSKA (reference sequence). Between the trimmed V and J ends, which lost 4 bases and 10 bases, there was a span of 17 bases. This chain's CDR3 is CSANGAPLGEQFF. CDR3 DNA sequence: TGCAGTGCTAACGGGGCACCCTTGGGGGAGCAGTTCTTC.

The rearrangement uses TRBV20-1 and TRBJ1-2; 11 positions agree with TRBD1. The germline CDR1 and CDR2 sequences are DFQATT and SNEGSKA (reference sequence). This CDR3 region has 12 residues. V dropped 5 bases and J dropped 6; count of bases not matched to a gene: 2. The DNA for the CDR3 is TGCAGTGCTCTGGACAGGGGGCATGGCTACACCTTC. Its protein product is CSALDRGHGYTF.

The chain has TRBV28 and TRBJ1-5, with a tentative D call TRBD1 (5 bases). Trimming shortened V by 11 bases and J by 1 base, and 12 bases separated the two germline ends. In germline, CDR1 is MDHEN, CDR2 SYDVKM. CDR3 size: 13 residues. DNA of the CDR3: TGTGCCTCACGGGGCGCGAGCAATCAGCCCCAGCATTTT. Translating gives CASRGASNQPQHF.

The chain carries TRBV28 and TRBJ1-5, with no clear D. This CDR3 region has 12 residues. Trimming shortened V by 3 bases and J by 4 bases, and 4 bases separated the two germline ends. CDR1 MDHEN and CDR2 SYDVKM come from the germline V gene. This CDR3 is CASSLGNQPQHF. The CDR3 DNA sequence: TGTGCCAGCAGTTTGGGAAATCAGCCCCAGCATTTT.

The chain links TRBV6-1 to TRBJ1-1; maybe TRBD1 (6 bases). The germline V gene encodes CDR1 MNHNS and CDR2 SASEGT. The CDR3 consists of 14 residues. The V end was cut by 4 bases, the J end by 3 bases, with 12 bases between. In DNA, the CDR3 is TGTGCCAGCAGTGGAGGGTCAGGGGACACTGAAGCTTTCTTT. It encodes CASSGGSGDTEAFF.

The rearrangement uses TRBV2 and TRBJ1-5; no clear D gene. V lost 5 bases, J lost 0 bases, and 8 bases lay in between. CDR3 length equals 14 residues. Germline CDR1 is SNHLY and CDR2 is FYNNEI. In nucleotides, the CDR3 is TGTGCCAGCAGTCCCCTTACTAGCAATCAGCCCCAGCATTTT. It encodes CASSPLTSNQPQHF.

The chain joins TRBV29-1 to TRBJ1-5, with 9 bases fitting TRBD1. J was trimmed by 3 bases and V by 4 bases; bases with no gene match: 4. The CDR3 is 14 residues long. The germline V gene encodes CDR1 SQVTM and CDR2 ANQGSEA. CDR3 in amino acids: CSVADRGFNQPQHF. The DNA for the CDR3 is TGCAGCGTTGCGGACAGGGGCTTCAATCAGCCCCAGCATTTT.

The CDR3 DNA sequence: TGTGCCAGCAGCCTGGGGGCCCCAGGGAACACCGGGGAGCTGTTTTTT. It translates to CASSLGAPGNTGELFF. The chain joins TRBV7-9 to TRBJ2-2, with a possible D match to TRBD1 (6 bases). The V end lost 5 bases, the J end lost 1 base, and 14 bases lay between the germline ends. Germline-derived CDR1 and CDR2 are SEHNR and FQNEAQ (reference sequence). The CDR3 spans 16 residues.

The chain is built from TRBV20-1 and TRBJ2-6; D gene unclear. There are 13 residues in the CDR3. Trimming removed 6 bases from V and 4 bases from J, with 10 bases in between. Looked up from germline, CDR1 is DFQATT and CDR2 is SNEGSKA (reference sequence). CDR3 nucleotide sequence: TGCAGTGCCCCGACCAGAGGGGCCAACGTCCTGACTTTC. Protein sequence: CSAPTRGANVLTF.

This chain uses TRBV6-1 with TRBJ1-4; 7 nucleotides agree with TRBD1. Unmatched junction bases numbered 13, after V lost 8 bases and J lost 16 bases. This CDR3 has 12 amino acids. Germline CDR1 is MNHNS and CDR2 is SASEGT. The CDR3 here is CASGQGVPVWFF. DNA of the CDR3: TGTGCCAGCGGCCAGGGGGTACCCGTATGGTTTTTT.

In this sample, this clonotype turned up once. This chain uses TRBV19 with TRBJ1-2, with 11 bases that match TRBD1. With 5 bases clipped from V and 6 bases from J, the junction kept 11 bases outside the gene matches. This CDR3 is 16 amino acids long. Germline CDR1 reads LNHDA; CDR2 reads SQIVND (reference sequence). The CDR3 DNA follows: TGTGCCAGTAGTCGTAGAAGGACAGGGGGCGCAGATGGCTACACCTTC. Protein product: CASSRRRTGGADGYTF. The full variable domain, its missing parts supplied by reference TRBV19 and TRBJ1-2, is DGGITQSPKYLFRKEGQNVTLSCEQNLNHDAMYWYRQDPGQGLRLIYYSQIVNDFQKGDIAEGYSVSREKKESFPLTVTSAQKNPTAFYLCASSRRRTGGADGYTFGSGTRLTVV.

This clonotype was observed a few times. The chain links TRBV10-3 to TRBJ2-3; 9 bases map to TRBD1. Germline CDR1 and CDR2: ENHRY and SYGVKD. With 6 bases clipped from V and 3 bases from J, the junction kept 4 bases outside the gene matches. This CDR3 is built from 14 residues. This CDR3 reads CAIRDRGETDTQYF. CDR3 nucleotides: TGTGCCATCAGGGACAGGGGAGAGACAGATACGCAGTATTTT.

This clonotype turned up a few times. The CDR3 DNA reads as TGTGCCAGCAGCTTAGAGTTCGTAAAGAATTCACCCCTCCACTTT. It codes for CASSLEFVKNSPLHF. This chain joins TRBV7-2 and TRBJ1-6, with D hard to call. The germline V gene encodes CDR1 SGHTA and CDR2 FQGNSA. This CDR3 contains 15 residues. V was cut by 1 base and J by 7 bases, with 11 bases left in between.

This clonotype turned up a few times. V and J are TRBV30 and TRBJ1-5, with D unclear. Germline V lookup: CDR1 GTSNPN, CDR2 SVGIG (reference sequence). V lost 1 base and J lost 7, with 11 bases in between. This CDR3 has 13 amino acids. The CDR3 nucleotides are TGTGCCTGGAGTGGTCATGGGGAGCAGCCCCAGCATTTT. This translates into CAWSGHGEQPQHF.